Detailed here is one T cell receptor (beta chain). CDR3 length: 14 amino acids. Germline V gene lookup returns CDR1 SGHRS and CDR2 YFSETQ. Trimming stripped 1 base from V and 7 bases from J, with 14 bases between. This entry belongs to a study of blood T cell repertoires in COVID-19. The protocol was immunoSEQ multiplex PCR, while the TCRdb copy is restricted to in-frame clones and leaves out a portion. The data contain roughly 120,000 clones, 76% of them singletons. The sequenced material came from peripheral blood. This receptor was identified in a woman over 75 with acute or convalescent COVID-19. The rearrangement uses TRBV5-1 and TRBJ1-1; a weak D match, TRBD1 (6 bases). The CDR3 protein is CASSLSRDNVEAFF. CDR3 DNA sequence: TGCGCCAGCAGCTTGAGTCGGGACAATGTTGAAGCTTTCTTT.